The sequence of this T cell receptor beta chain was determined in a study of cytomegalovirus exposure and HLA in healthy donors. General study findings and limits: Presence/absence analyses assumed roughly uniform sequencing depth across donors, which may not hold. Fewer N-insertions than the roughly 630-donor mean were reportedly shown by an Asian-associated ancestry cluster in a later analysis.

The CDR3 is 14 amino acids. V shed 3 bases and J shed 7 bases, with 14 bases lying between them. CDR1 and CDR2 (germline): SGDLS, YYNGEE. With 60 Vbeta and 13 Jbeta primers, the PCR was carried out. Libraries were prepared by immunoSEQ multiplex PCR; TCRdb keeps only in-frame clonotypes and omits some of them. The sample contains under 250,000 clones, approximately 88% of which appear only once. Healthy bone marrow donors formed the donor group. Regarding this clone: Its cognate antigen is unknown.

The sample comprised PBMCs. J is TRBJ2-4 and V is TRBV9; D is perhaps TRBD1 (6 bases). The TCR was taken from a boy between 2 and 15 years old in good health and CMV-seronegative. The CDR3 is CASSGWDNPNIQYF. DNA of the CDR3: TGTGCCAGCAGCGGATGGGACAATCCGAACATTCAGTACTTC.